The clone carrying this TCR beta chain was seen ten or more times. These data come from a study of blood T cells in healthy people across ages. The total RNA that was extracted per sample amounted to at least 6 micrograms. A sample-barcoded 5' primer and a J-beta primer mix were used in a second PCR of about 6 to 11 cycles. MiXCR was run by TCRdb on the 5' RACE reads, yielding one entry per CDR3 protein. The data contain 1.5 million to 1.8 million distinct CDR3 sequences, roughly 43% of them singletons. This CDR3 contains 14 residues. Trimming removed 2 bases from V and 6 bases from J, with 11 bases in between. Germline CDR1 is MNHEY and CDR2 is SMNVEV (reference sequence).

The sequence derives from a woman in her late teens or twenties in good health. Sequencing was carried out using blood. The V gene is TRBV27, the J gene TRBJ2-1, with unresolved D. CDR3 DNA: TGTGCCAGCAGTTTAGTACAGATAGGCAATGAGCAGTTCTTC. Protein sequence: CASSLVQIGNEQFF.